This T cell receptor beta chain was documented in a study of T-cell memory formation after mild COVID-19. TCRdb re-called the 5' RACE reads through MiXCR, storing one row per CDR3 protein. The profile shows almost 350,000 distinct CDR3 sequences, under 25% of them singletons. With 10 bases clipped from V and 2 bases from J, the junction kept 16 bases outside the gene matches. There are 16 residues in the CDR3. The sequence derives from a man aged 18 to 35 who had mild COVID-19 (a few samples of this study predate the infection). Cell type and time point are not known. This sequence joins TRBV12-3 or TRBV12-4 and TRBJ1-2; 7 nucleotides line up with TRBD1. The sample consisted of PBMCs or a T cell subset sorted from them (not recorded which). The CDR3 loop reads CATTTTRQGGNYGYTF. CDR3 DNA sequence: TGTGCCACCACGACGACCCGACAGGGTGGGAACTATGGCTACACCTTC.